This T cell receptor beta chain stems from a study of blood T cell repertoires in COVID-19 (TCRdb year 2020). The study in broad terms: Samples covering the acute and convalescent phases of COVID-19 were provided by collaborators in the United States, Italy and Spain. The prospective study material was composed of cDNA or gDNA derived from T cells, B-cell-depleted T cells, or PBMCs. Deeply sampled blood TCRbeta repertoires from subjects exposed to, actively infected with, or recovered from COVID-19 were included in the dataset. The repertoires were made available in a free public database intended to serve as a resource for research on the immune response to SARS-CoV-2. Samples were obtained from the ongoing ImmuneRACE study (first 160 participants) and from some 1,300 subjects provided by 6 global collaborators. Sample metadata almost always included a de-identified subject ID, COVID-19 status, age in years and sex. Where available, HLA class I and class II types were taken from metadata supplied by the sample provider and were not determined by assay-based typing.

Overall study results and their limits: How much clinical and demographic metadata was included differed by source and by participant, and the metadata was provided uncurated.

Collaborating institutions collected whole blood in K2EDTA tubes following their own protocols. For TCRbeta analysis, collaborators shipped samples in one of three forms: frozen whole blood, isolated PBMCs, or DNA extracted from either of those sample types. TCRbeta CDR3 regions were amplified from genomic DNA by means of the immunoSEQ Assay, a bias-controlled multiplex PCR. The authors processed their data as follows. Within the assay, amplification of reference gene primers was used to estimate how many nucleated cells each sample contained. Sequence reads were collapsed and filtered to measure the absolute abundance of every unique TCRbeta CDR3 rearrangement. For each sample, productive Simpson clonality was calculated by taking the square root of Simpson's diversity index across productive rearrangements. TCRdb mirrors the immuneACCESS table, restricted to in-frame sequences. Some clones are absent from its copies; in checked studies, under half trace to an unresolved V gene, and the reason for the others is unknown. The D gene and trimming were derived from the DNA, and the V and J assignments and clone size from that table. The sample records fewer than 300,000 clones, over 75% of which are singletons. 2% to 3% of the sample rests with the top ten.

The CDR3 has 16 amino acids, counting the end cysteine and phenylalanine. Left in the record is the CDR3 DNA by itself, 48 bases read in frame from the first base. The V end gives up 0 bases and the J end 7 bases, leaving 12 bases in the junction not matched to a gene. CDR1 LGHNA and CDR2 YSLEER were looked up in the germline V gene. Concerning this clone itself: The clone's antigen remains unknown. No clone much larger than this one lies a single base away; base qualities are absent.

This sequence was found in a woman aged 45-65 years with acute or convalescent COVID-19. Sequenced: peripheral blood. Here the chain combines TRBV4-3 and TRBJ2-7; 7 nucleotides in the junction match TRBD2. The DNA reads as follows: TGCGCCAGCAGCCAAGATTCAAGCGGGAAACCCTGGGAGCAGTACTTC. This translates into CASSQDSSGKPWEQYF.